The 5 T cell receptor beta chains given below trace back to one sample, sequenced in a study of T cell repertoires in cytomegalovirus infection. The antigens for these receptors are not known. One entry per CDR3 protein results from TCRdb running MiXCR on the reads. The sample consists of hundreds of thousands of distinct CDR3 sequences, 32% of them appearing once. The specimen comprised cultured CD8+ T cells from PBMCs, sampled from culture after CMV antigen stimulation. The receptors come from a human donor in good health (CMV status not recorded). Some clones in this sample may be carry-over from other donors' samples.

The CDR3 sequence: CASSVGRLAGFRSNNEQFF. CDR3 in DNA: TGTGCCAGCAGCGTAGGGCGGCTAGCGGGGTTTCGGTCCAACAATGAGCAGTTCTTC. The chain is built from TRBV5-3 and TRBJ2-1, with 9 bases matching TRBD2. TRBV5-3 is designated an ORF whose function remains uncertain. Germline trimming cut 8 bases from V and 5 bases from J; bases unmatched to any gene: 23. The CDR3 runs 19 residues.

CDR3 loop: CASSPRGLAGSYNEQFF. The CDR3, as DNA: TGCGCCAGCAGCCCCCGGGGACTAGCGGGATCCTACAATGAGCAGTTCTTC. The chain combines TRBV5-1 with TRBJ2-1, with TRBD2 matching 13 bases. The CDR3 is made up of 17 amino acids. CDR1 is SGHRS, CDR2 YFSETQ, per germline. J gave up 1 base and V 4 bases, and 5 bases lay outside the gene matches.

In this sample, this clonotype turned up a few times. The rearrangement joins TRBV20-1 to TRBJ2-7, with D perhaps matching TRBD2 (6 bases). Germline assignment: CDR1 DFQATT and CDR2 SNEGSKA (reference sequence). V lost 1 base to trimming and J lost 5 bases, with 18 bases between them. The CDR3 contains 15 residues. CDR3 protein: CSARVFPAGPNEQYF. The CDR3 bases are TGCAGTGCTAGAGTTTTTCCCGCGGGGCCAAACGAGCAGTACTTC.

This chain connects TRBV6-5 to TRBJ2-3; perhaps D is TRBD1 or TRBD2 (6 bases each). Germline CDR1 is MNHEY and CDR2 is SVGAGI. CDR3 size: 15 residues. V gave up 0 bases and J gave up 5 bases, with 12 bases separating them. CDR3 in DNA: TGTGCCAGCAGTTACTCAGGGGGGCCTCGAGATACGCAGTATTTT. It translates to CASSYSGGPRDTQYF.

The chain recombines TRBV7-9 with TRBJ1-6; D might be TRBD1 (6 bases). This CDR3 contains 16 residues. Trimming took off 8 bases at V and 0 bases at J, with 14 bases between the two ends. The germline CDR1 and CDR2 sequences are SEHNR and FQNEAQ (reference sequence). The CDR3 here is CASGRGGSSYNSPLHF. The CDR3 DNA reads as TGTGCCAGCGGCAGGGGAGGGAGCTCCTATAATTCACCCCTCCACTTT.